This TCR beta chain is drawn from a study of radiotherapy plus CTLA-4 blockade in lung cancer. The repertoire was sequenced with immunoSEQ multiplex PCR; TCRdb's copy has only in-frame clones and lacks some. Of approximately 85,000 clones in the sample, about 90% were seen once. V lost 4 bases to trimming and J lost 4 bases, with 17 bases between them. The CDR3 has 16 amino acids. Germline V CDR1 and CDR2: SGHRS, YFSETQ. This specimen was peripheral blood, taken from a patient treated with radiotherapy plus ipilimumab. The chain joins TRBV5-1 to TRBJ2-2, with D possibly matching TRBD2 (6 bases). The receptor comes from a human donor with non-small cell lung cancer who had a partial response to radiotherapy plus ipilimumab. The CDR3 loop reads CASSPQTSWTTGELFF. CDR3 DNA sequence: TGCGCCAGCAGCCCGCAGACTAGTTGGACCACCGGGGAGCTGTTTTTT.